Following are 8 T cell receptor beta chains from one sample sequenced in a study of CD8 T cells in Susac syndrome. After extraction with the RNeasy kit, about 0.45 to 1 ug of the RNA was reverse transcribed using random hexamers. MiXCR was run by TCRdb on the immunoSEQ multiplex PCR reads, yielding one entry per CDR3 protein. The table lists some 240,000 distinct CDR3 sequences, 90% to 97% of them singletons. Sample: CD4+ T cells from PBMCs. Source of these receptors: a human donor with Susac syndrome.

This chain connects TRBV6-5 to TRBJ1-2; D is unclear. V gave up 0 bases and J gave up 2 bases, with 7 bases separating them. Germline CDR1 is MNHEY and CDR2 is SVGAGI. CDR3 length: 14 amino acids. DNA of the CDR3: TGTGCCAGCAGTTACTCGAGTCTCAACTATGGCTACACCTTC. Translated, it gives CASSYSSLNYGYTF.

The chain combines TRBV30 with TRBJ2-2; 14 bases fit TRBD2. The CDR3 sequence is 18 residues long. V was pared by 5 bases and J by 2 bases, with 10 bases of the junction left unmatched. The germline V gene has CDR1 GTSNPN and CDR2 SVGIG (reference sequence). The CDR3 DNA is TGTGCCTGGCTTATTAGACTAGCGGGAGGGCCCAACACCGGGGAGCTGTTTTTT. It specifies CAWLIRLAGGPNTGELFF.

The gene calls are TRBV15 and TRBJ2-1; D possibly corresponds to TRBD2 (7 bases). The CDR3 has 14 amino acids. Germline lookup yields CDR1 LNHNV and CDR2 YYDKDF (reference sequence). Trimming took 8 bases from V and 4 from J, leaving 15 bases between them. In DNA, the CDR3 is TGTGCCACCGGGGGCCAGCGGGGATACAATGAGCAGTTCTTC. This translates into CATGGQRGYNEQFF. The full variable domain, rest sourced from reference TRBV15 and TRBJ2-1, is DAMVIQNPRYQVTQFGKPVTLSCSQTLNHNVMYWYQQKSSQAPKLLFHYYDKDFNNEADTPDNFQSRRPNTSFCFLDIRSPGLGDTAMYLCATGGQRGYNEQFFGPGTRLTVL.

The chain recombines TRBV30 with TRBJ2-2; D ambiguous. The CDR3 spans 11 residues. In germline, CDR1 is GTSNPN, CDR2 SVGIG (reference sequence). The V gene lost 3 bases and the J gene lost 5 bases, with 4 bases spanning the gap. This CDR3 reads CAWRHTGELFF. DNA for the CDR3: TGTGCCTGGAGGCATACCGGGGAGCTGTTTTTT.

The rearrangement joins TRBV3-1 to TRBJ1-2, with D unclear. CDR1 and CDR2 (germline): LGHDT, YNNKEL (reference sequence). The V and J ends lost 0 bases and 4 bases respectively, with 15 bases between them. The CDR3 totals 16 residues. The CDR3 region is CASSQDLRHQAYGYTF. The CDR3 nucleotides are TGTGCCAGCAGCCAAGATTTGCGACATCAAGCCTATGGCTACACCTTC.

The V and J genes are TRBV7-2 and TRBJ2-1, with D maybe TRBD2 (6 bases). V lost 3 bases to trimming and J lost 4 bases, with 10 bases between them. This CDR3 has 14 residues. Germline lookup yields CDR1 SGHTA and CDR2 FQGNSA. CDR3 region: CASSFQRAYNEQFF. The DNA for the CDR3 is TGTGCCAGCAGCTTCCAGCGGGCATACAATGAGCAGTTCTTC.

This clonotype was observed once. This rearrangement joins TRBV20-1 to TRBJ2-4; D is possibly TRBD2 (6 bases). The CDR3 covers 15 residues. Germline assignment: CDR1 DFQATT and CDR2 SNEGSKA (reference sequence). Deletions cut 3 bases from V and 8 bases from J, with 20 bases between. The CDR3: CSASLQKGLPDIQYF. The DNA of the CDR3 is TGCAGTGCTAGCTTGCAAAAGGGACTGCCAGACATTCAGTACTTC.

The CDR3 DNA is TGTGCCAGCAGTGAAAATGGTAGCGGGAAAGAGACCCAGTACTTC. It codes for CASSENGSGKETQYF. The J gene is TRBJ2-5, the V gene TRBV2; TRBD2 agrees at 8 bases. The CDR3 loop spans 15 amino acids. V lost 2 bases and J lost 3; bases outside the gene matches: 5. Germline CDR1 and CDR2: SNHLY and FYNNEI.